A selection of T cell receptor beta chains follows, all from one sample in a study of Graves' ophthalmopathy and Graves' hyperthyroidism. TCRdb re-called the multiplex PCR reads with MiXCR, one entry per CDR3 protein. There are approximately 1.2 million distinct CDR3 sequences in the sample; roughly 35% occur only once, and 11% lies in the top ten. Sequencing was carried out using peripheral blood or thyroid tissue (not recorded which). These receptor sequences come from an adult man with Graves' hyperthyroidism. The CDR3 runs from the conserved cysteine through the conserved F or W. Each record gives: clone size, D gene, V gene, J gene, CDR3 protein, CDR3 DNA. A D gene is named only where the DNA matches it firmly. The size of a clone is reported for some rows only, either as once, few or many, or as a class for expanded clones.

>many|-|TRBV7-9|TRBJ1-5
CASSLGQDGQPQHF
TGTGCCAGCAGCTTAGGACAGGATGGTCAGCCCCAGCATTTT
>-|-|TRBV6-5|TRBJ2-7
CASREAASYEQYF
TGTGCCAGCAGGGAAGCGGCATCCTACGAGCAGTACTTC
>many|TRBD2|TRBV5-6|TRBJ2-7
CASSPNPSGRYEQYF
TGTGCCAGCAGCCCAAACCCTAGCGGCCGCTACGAGCAGTACTTC
>many|-|TRBV25-1|TRBJ1-4
CASSDIRDHGEKLFF
TGTGCCAGCAGTGACATCCGAGACCACGGGGAAAAACTGTTTTTT
>many|-|TRBV9|TRBJ1-1
CASSNRMGSTEAFF
TGTGCCAGCAGCAACCGCATGGGGAGCACTGAAGCTTTCTTT
>-|TRBD1|TRBV7-9|TRBJ2-2
CASSLLGQVPGGELFF
TGTGCCAGCAGCTTGCTAGGACAGGTCCCCGGCGGGGAGCTGTTTTTT
>few|-|TRBV6-6|TRBJ2-2
CASRRNIGGELFF
TGTGCCAGCAGACGAAACATCGGCGGGGAGCTGTTTTTT
>-|-|TRBV6-1|TRBJ1-5
CASRAQILINQPQHF
TGTGCCAGCAGAGCACAGATCCTCATTAATCAGCCCCAGCATTTT
>once|TRBD1|TRBV15|TRBJ1-2
CATSRAATGTGYTF
TGTGCCACCAGCAGAGCCGCGACAGGGACCGGCTACACCTTC
>-|-|TRBV19|TRBJ2-2
CASSEWGSGTGELFF
TGTGCCAGTAGTGAATGGGGGTCGGGCACCGGGGAGCTGTTTTTT
>many|-|TRBV24-1|TRBJ2-5
CATSDWAGVETQYF
TGTGCCACCAGTGATTGGGCGGGCGTAGAGACCCAGTACTTC
>many|TRBD1|TRBV7-7|TRBJ2-5
CASSRGTGSLETQYF
TGTGCCAGCAGCAGAGGGACAGGGTCGTTAGAGACCCAGTACTTC
>few|-|TRBV6-1|TRBJ2-5
CASSEAWAVETQYF
TGTGCCAGCAGTGAAGCATGGGCGGTGGAGACCCAGTACTTC
>many|-|TRBV30|TRBJ1-6
CAWTTGLNSPLHF
TGTGCCTGGACTACAGGGCTGAATTCACCCCTCCACTTT
>few|-|TRBV4-2|TRBJ2-5
CASSQGWTQETQYF
TGTGCCAGCAGCCAAGGTTGGACTCAAGAGACCCAGTACTTC
>many|-|TRBV14|TRBJ2-7
CASSQVLTSSYEQYF
TGTGCCAGCAGCCAAGTTCTCACGAGCTCCTACGAGCAGTACTTC
>many|-|TRBV5-5|TRBJ1-1
CASSSLDRLAFF
TGTGCCAGCAGCTCGTTAGACAGGTTAGCTTTCTTT
>-|-|TRBV20-1|TRBJ2-7
CSAMQAATYEQYF
TGCAGTGCCATGCAGGCCGCGACCTACGAGCAGTACTTC
>many|TRBD1|TRBV7-9|TRBJ1-1
CASIKTGGMNTEAFF
TGTGCCAGCATCAAGACAGGGGGCATGAACACTGAAGCTTTCTTT
>few|TRBD1|TRBV12-3/TRBV12-4|TRBJ2-5
CASSNRDRVTAQYF
TGTGCCAGCAGTAACCGGGACAGGGTAACGGCCCAGTACTTC
>few|TRBD2|TRBV6-5|TRBJ2-5
CASSLSWGGGETQYF
TGTGCCAGCTCACTCTCCTGGGGGGGTGGTGAGACCCAGTACTTC
>many|-|TRBV6-5|TRBJ2-7
CASSYGQGLGEQYF
TGTGCCAGCAGTTACGGGCAGGGGCTAGGCGAGCAGTACTTC
>once|TRBD1|TRBV15|TRBJ1-5
CATSKGTGNNQPQHF
TGTGCCACCAGCAAGGGGACAGGGAACAATCAGCCCCAGCATTTT
>-|-|TRBV7-2|TRBJ1-6
CASSLGPGASSPLHF
TGTGCCAGCAGCTTAGGTCCGGGGGCAAGTTCACCCCTCCACTTT
>-|TRBD2|TRBV12-5|TRBJ2-7
CASSPRRLAGQSYEQYF
TGTGCCAGCAGCCCTAGACGACTAGCGGGACAATCCTACGAGCAGTACTTC
>-|-|TRBV7-9|TRBJ2-7
CASSGHSIAYEQYF
TGTGCCAGCAGCGGCCACTCGATTGCTTACGAGCAGTACTTC
>-|-|TRBV28|TRBJ2-5
CASTPTSHPYQETQYF
TGTGCCAGCACCCCGACTAGTCATCCGTACCAAGAGACCCAGTACTTC
>many|TRBD1|TRBV5-1|TRBJ1-1
CASSGGQGDTEAFF
TGCGCCAGCAGCGGGGGACAGGGGGACACTGAAGCTTTCTTT
>many|-|TRBV10-3|TRBJ2-5
CATSPGGVETQYF
TGTGCCACCTCTCCGGGCGGGGTGGAGACCCAGTACTTC
>once|TRBD1|TRBV11-2|TRBJ2-7
CASRKTGTGGDEQYF
TGTGCCAGCAGAAAAACCGGGACAGGGGGCGACGAGCAGTACTTC
>-|-|TRBV2|TRBJ1-1
CASRIPEGDTEAFF
TGTGCCAGCCGAATACCAGAAGGGGACACTGAAGCTTTCTTT
>-|-|TRBV10-2|TRBJ1-2
CASSEPTGSFNYGYTF
TGCGCCAGCAGTGAGCCTACCGGGAGTTTTAACTATGGCTACACCTTC
>many|TRBD1|TRBV20-1|TRBJ2-5
CSAKKTGGFETQYF
TGCAGTGCAAAGAAGACAGGGGGCTTTGAGACCCAGTACTTC
>-|-|TRBV2|TRBJ2-7
CASTSDREGYEQYF
TGTGCCAGCACCTCGGACAGGGAGGGGTACGAGCAGTACTTC
>many|-|TRBV29-1|TRBJ1-2
CSVEFSLDGYTF
TGCAGCGTTGAATTCTCTCTCGATGGCTACACCTTC
>-|-|TRBV29-1|TRBJ2-7
CSAGKGREQYF
TGCAGCGCCGGGAAGGGTCGCGAGCAGTACTTC
>-|-|TRBV7-2|TRBJ1-2
CASSLDSTAFYGYTF
TGTGCCAGCAGCTTAGACAGTACAGCGTTCTATGGCTACACCTTC
>few|TRBD1|TRBV2|TRBJ2-7
CASRTGTGNYEQYF
TGTGCCAGCAGAACCGGGACAGGGAATTACGAGCAGTACTTC
>-|-|TRBV5-4|TRBJ1-3
CASSRDFSSGNTIYF
TGTGCCAGCAGCCGGGACTTCAGCTCTGGAAACACCATATATTTT
>many|-|TRBV7-2|TRBJ1-5
CASSPEIGTFNQPQHF
TGTGCCAGCAGCCCGGAAATCGGGACATTCAATCAGCCCCAGCATTTT
>few|-|TRBV10-3|TRBJ1-2
CAISEGSRGYTF
TGTGCCATCAGTGAGGGCAGCAGAGGCTACACCTTC
>many|-|TRBV2|TRBJ2-7
CASSDVSSYEQYF
TGTGCCAGCAGTGACGTCTCCTCCTACGAGCAGTACTTC